The 25 T cell receptor beta chains listed next were all sequenced from one sample in a study of cytomegalovirus exposure and HLA in healthy donors. 60 Vbeta and 13 Jbeta primers were used in PCR. This table comes from immunoSEQ multiplex PCR, and its TCRdb copy is limited to in-frame clones, with some not included. The sample lists some 130,000 clones, 70% to 80% occurring once. The sequenced sample consisted of PBMCs. These receptors all stem from a man aged 30 to 45 in good health and CMV-seronegative.

V gene TRBV15 combines with J gene TRBJ1-1, with D uncertain. The V gene's germline CDR1 is LNHNV and CDR2 YYDKDF (reference sequence). The V end was cut by 1 base, the J end by 6 bases, with 15 bases between. CDR3 length equals 15 residues. The CDR3 loop reads CATSRALYEFAEAFF. The DNA of the CDR3 is TGTGCCACCAGCAGAGCCCTCTATGAGTTCGCTGAAGCTTTCTTT.

The chain recombines TRBV20-1 with TRBJ2-5, with TRBD2 as a possible D gene (6 bases). The V gene's germline CDR1 is DFQATT and CDR2 SNEGSKA (reference sequence). The CDR3 is made up of 11 amino acids. Written as DNA, the CDR3 is TGCGTGGGGGGAGACCAAGAGACCCAGTACTTC. It codes for CVGGDQETQYF.

This clone was counted a few times. This chain links TRBV28 with TRBJ2-1; the D gene is possibly TRBD1 (5 bases). The germline V gene encodes CDR1 MDHEN and CDR2 SYDVKM. The V end was cut by 5 bases, the J end by 8 bases, with 16 bases between. The CDR3 has 14 amino acids. CDR3 in DNA: TGTGCCAGCAGTCCTGGCCACAGGTATGATGAGCAGTTCTTC. Translated, it gives CASSPGHRYDEQFF.

The chain uses TRBV28 and TRBJ1-1; D uncertain. Trimming pared 10 bases from V and 1 base from J, leaving 13 bases between. The CDR3 runs to 13 residues. CDR1 is MDHEN, CDR2 SYDVKM, per germline. CDR3 sequence: CAIHPTRNTEAFF. The CDR3 DNA reads as TGTGCCATCCATCCGACAAGGAACACTGAAGCTTTCTTT.

This chain connects TRBV6-5 to TRBJ1-3; TRBD1 matches at 7 bases. Losses at the gene ends were 6 bases for V and 4 bases for J; bases not matched to a gene: 6. The CDR3 has 14 residues. The germline gives CDR1 MNHEY, CDR2 SVGAGI. Here the CDR3 DNA reads TGTGCCAGCAGGGCGACAGGGAAAGGAAACACCATATATTTT. As protein: CASRATGKGNTIYF.

This chain joins TRBV28 and TRBJ2-5; 8 nucleotides line up with TRBD2. Trimming at V came to 6 bases and at J to 5 bases, leaving 8 bases not matched to a gene. The CDR3 totals 14 residues. Germline V gene lookup returns CDR1 MDHEN and CDR2 SYDVKM. The CDR3 coding sequence is TGTGCCAGCAGCGGCGGGGGGCGCGAGGAGACCCAGTACTTC. Protein product: CASSGGGREETQYF.

The rearrangement joins TRBV7-9 to TRBJ2-3, with TRBD2 matching over 11 bases. The germline V gene encodes CDR1 SEHNR and CDR2 FQNEAQ (reference sequence). The CDR3 contains 16 residues. V dropped 0 bases and J dropped 4; count of bases not matched to a gene: 3. The CDR3 sequence: CASSLAGTSGADTQYF. The DNA of the CDR3 is TGTGCCAGCAGCTTAGCAGGGACTAGCGGTGCAGATACGCAGTATTTT.

The rearrangement joins TRBV28 to TRBJ1-6; D gene ambiguous. Germline lookup yields CDR1 MDHEN and CDR2 SYDVKM. Trimming shortened V by 1 base and J by 7 bases, and 2 bases separated the two germline ends. The CDR3 loop spans 12 amino acids. The CDR3 loop reads CASSLSNSPLHF. The CDR3 coding sequence is TGTGCCAGCAGTTTATCAAATTCACCCCTCCACTTT.

The chain carries TRBV5-1 and TRBJ1-1, with D maybe TRBD1 (6 bases). This CDR3 spans 14 amino acids. CDR1 and CDR2 from the germline V gene are SGHRS and YFSETQ. With 0 bases removed from V and 7 bases from J, the gap between germline ends came to 13 bases. The CDR3 protein is CASSLVWGRVEAFF. As DNA, the CDR3 is TGCGCCAGCAGCTTGGTCTGGGGGCGCGTTGAAGCTTTCTTT.

The chain links TRBV30 to TRBJ1-5; 10 positions match TRBD1. J was trimmed by 6 bases and V by 2 bases; bases with no gene match: 10. The CDR3 has 16 residues. The germline V gene has CDR1 GTSNPN and CDR2 SVGIG (reference sequence). CDR3 residues: CAWSTPTGGFTQPQHF. The CDR3 DNA follows: TGTGCCTGGAGTACACCGACAGGGGGCTTTACTCAGCCCCAGCATTTT.

V gene TRBV19 combines with J gene TRBJ2-1, with 7 bases fitting TRBD2. This CDR3 is built from 14 residues. The trim removed 2 bases at V and 9 bases at J, leaving 7 bases unmatched. The germline CDR1 and CDR2 sequences are LNHDA and SQIVND (reference sequence). The CDR3 sequence is CASSILADTGEQFF. The CDR3 region has the DNA TGTGCCAGTAGTATACTAGCGGATACAGGTGAGCAGTTCTTC.

The V gene is TRBV6-5, the J gene TRBJ2-3, with a possible D match to TRBD2 (6 bases). This CDR3 region has 13 residues. Trimming removed 4 bases at V and 8 bases at J, with 13 bases between. Germline CDR1 reads MNHEY; CDR2 reads SVGAGI. The CDR3 nucleotides read TGTGCCAGCAGTTCGACTAGTTTCGGTACGCAGTATTTT. This sequence encodes CASSSTSFGTQYF.

This chain uses TRBV5-1 with TRBJ2-7, with TRBD1 identical over 9 bases. The CDR3 consists of 13 residues. Losses at the gene ends were 2 bases for V and 5 bases for J; bases not matched to a gene: 2. Germline V lookup: CDR1 SGHRS, CDR2 YFSETQ. As DNA, the CDR3 is TGCGCCAGCAGCTTAAGGACAGGGGACGAGCAGTACTTC. Translating gives CASSLRTGDEQYF.

The chain employs TRBV4-3 and TRBJ2-7; D is uncertain. This CDR3 is 13 amino acids long. The germline V gene encodes CDR1 LGHNA and CDR2 YSLEER. Trimming took off 10 bases at V and 0 bases at J, with 13 bases between the two ends. CDR3 loop: CATAPQLSYEQYF. DNA of the CDR3: TGCGCCACAGCCCCACAGCTCTCCTACGAGCAGTACTTC.

V usage is TRBV21-1 and J usage is TRBJ1-1. TRBV21-1 is assigned pseudogene status. The length of the CDR3 is 10 residues. The chain's CDR3 is CAGRRGAAFF. CDR3 DNA: TGTGCCGGTAGGCGGGGGGCGGCTTTCTTT.

The V and J genes are TRBV6-1 and TRBJ2-3; D not certain. The CDR3 extends over 14 amino acids. Looked up from germline, CDR1 is MNHNS and CDR2 is SASEGT. Trimming removed 3 bases at V and 2 bases at J, with 9 bases between. The CDR3 is CASSDAKYTDTQYF. CDR3 bases: TGTGCCAGCAGTGACGCGAAATACACAGATACGCAGTATTTT.

This chain uses TRBV25-1 with TRBJ2-1; D remains ambiguous. Deletions cut 3 bases from V and 0 bases from J, with 9 bases between. Germline V gene data show CDR1 as MGHDK and CDR2 as SYGVNS. CDR3 length: 15 residues. CDR3 DNA sequence: TGTGCCAGCAGTGACCGGGTCAGCTCCTACAATGAGCAGTTCTTC. Protein product: CASSDRVSSYNEQFF.

The chain recombines TRBV6-1 with TRBJ2-5; 11 nucleotides match TRBD2. Germline V gives CDR1 MNHNS, CDR2 SASEGT. V gave up 6 bases and J gave up 6 bases; unmatched junction bases: 6. The CDR3 loop spans 14 amino acids. In nucleotides, the CDR3 is TGTGCCAGCAGATTAGCGGGAGGGCAACAGACCCAGTACTTC. This translates into CASRLAGGQQTQYF.

This chain joins TRBV11-2 and TRBJ1-6, with D perhaps matching TRBD1 (5 bases). CDR1 and CDR2 (germline): SGHAT, FQNNGV. The length of the CDR3 is 14 residues. Trimming pared 5 bases from V and 7 bases from J, leaving 12 bases between. In DNA form, the CDR3 reads TGTGCCAGCAGCACAGACAGACAGAATTCACCCCTCCACTTT. Amino acids: CASSTDRQNSPLHF.

A remark on this clone: A junction end diverges from the germline sequence, so it may reflect a read error. This chain uses TRBV7-9 with TRBJ1-1; maybe TRBD1 (5 bases). Looked up from germline, CDR1 is SEHNR and CDR2 is FQNEAQ (reference sequence). CDR3 length: 12 amino acids. The chain's CDR3 is CSSSAGFTEAFF. Written as DNA, the CDR3 is TGTTCCAGCAGCGCAGGGTTCACTGAAGCTTTCTTT. Supplemented by reference TRBV7-9 and TRBJ1-1, the full variable domain reads DTGVSQNPRHKITKRGQNVTFRCDPISEHNRLYWYRQTLGQGPEFLTYFQNEAQLEKSRLLSDRFSAERPKGSFSTLEIQRTEQGDSAMYLCSSSAGFTEAFFGQGTRLTVV.

This chain links TRBV27 with TRBJ2-7; 7 nucleotides align to TRBD2. The CDR3 spans 14 residues. With 3 bases clipped from V and 3 bases from J, the junction kept 5 bases outside the gene matches. Germline V gives CDR1 MNHEY, CDR2 SMNVEV (reference sequence). The CDR3 nucleotides are TGTGCCAGCAGTTTGACGGGAGGAAACTACGAGCAGTACTTC. This translates into CASSLTGGNYEQYF.

The chain recombines TRBV2 with TRBJ1-4; 7 bases fit TRBD1. V shed 4 bases and J 7 bases; nucleotides not matched to a gene: 3. The CDR3 covers 13 residues. Germline V gene data show CDR1 as SNHLY and CDR2 as FYNNEI. The CDR3 sequence: CASSGQGTEKLFF. The CDR3 DNA is TGTGCCAGCAGTGGACAGGGCACTGAAAAACTGTTTTTT.

This clone was seen just once. The CDR3 DNA reads TGTGCCAGCAGCCCCGGGACAGCCGATTGGGGCTACACCTTC. It translates to CASSPGTADWGYTF. The V call is TRBV6-5, the J call TRBJ1-2; 7 bases line up with TRBD1. Germline CDR1 MNHEY, CDR2 SVGAGI. The CDR3 has 14 amino acids. The J segment lost 8 bases and the V segment lost 6 bases, leaving 12 bases of the junction unmatched.

DNA for the CDR3: TGTGCCTGGAGTGTTATAAACCCGGGACAGGGGCAGTACTTC. Protein product: CAWSVINPGQGQYF. V is TRBV30 and J is TRBJ2-5; 10 positions match TRBD1. The CDR3 is 14 amino acids. CDR1 and CDR2 (germline): GTSNPN, SVGIG (reference sequence). Trimming removed 0 bases from V and 11 bases from J; junction bases left unmatched: 9.

CDR3 bases: TGTGCCAGCAGCTCCACTTACGGGAGAGTAGGGAGGGAGCCCCAGCATTTT. It encodes CASSSTYGRVGREPQHF. This chain connects TRBV7-9 to TRBJ1-5; unclear D gene. The CDR3 length is 17 residues. CDR1 is SEHNR and CDR2 is FQNEAQ in the germline V gene (reference sequence). V shed 4 bases and J shed 8 bases, with 24 bases lying between them.